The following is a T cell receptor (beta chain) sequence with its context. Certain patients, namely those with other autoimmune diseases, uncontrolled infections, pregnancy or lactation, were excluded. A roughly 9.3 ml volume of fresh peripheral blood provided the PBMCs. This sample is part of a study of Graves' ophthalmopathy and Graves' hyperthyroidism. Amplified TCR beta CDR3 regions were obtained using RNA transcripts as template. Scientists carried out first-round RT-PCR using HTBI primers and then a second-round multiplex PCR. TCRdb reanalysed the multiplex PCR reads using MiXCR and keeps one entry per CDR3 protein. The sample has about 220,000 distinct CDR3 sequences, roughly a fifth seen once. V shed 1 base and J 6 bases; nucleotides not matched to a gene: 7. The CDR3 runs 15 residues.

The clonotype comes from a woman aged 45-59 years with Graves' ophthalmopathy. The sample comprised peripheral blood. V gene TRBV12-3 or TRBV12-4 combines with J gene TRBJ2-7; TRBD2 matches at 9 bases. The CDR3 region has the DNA TGTGCCAGCAGTTTAGTGGCGGGAGGGCCTGTCGAGCAGTACTTC. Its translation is CASSLVAGGPVEQYF.